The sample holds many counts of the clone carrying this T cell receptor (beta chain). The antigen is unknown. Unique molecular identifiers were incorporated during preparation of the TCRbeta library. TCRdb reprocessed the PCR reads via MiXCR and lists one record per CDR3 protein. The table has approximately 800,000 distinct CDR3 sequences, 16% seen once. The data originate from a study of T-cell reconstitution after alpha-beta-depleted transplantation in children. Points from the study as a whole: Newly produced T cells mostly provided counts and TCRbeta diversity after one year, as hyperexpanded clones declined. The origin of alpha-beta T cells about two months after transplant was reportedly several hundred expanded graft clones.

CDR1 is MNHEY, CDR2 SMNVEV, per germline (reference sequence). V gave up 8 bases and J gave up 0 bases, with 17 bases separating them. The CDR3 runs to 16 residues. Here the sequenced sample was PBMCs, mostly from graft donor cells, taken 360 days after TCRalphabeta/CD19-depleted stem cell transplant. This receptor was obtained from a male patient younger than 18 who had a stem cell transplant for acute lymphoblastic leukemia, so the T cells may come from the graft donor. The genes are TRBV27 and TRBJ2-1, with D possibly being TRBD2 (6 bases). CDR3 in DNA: TGTGCCAGCTCTTTTTTAGCGGCTGTCTCCTACAATGAGCAGTTCTTC. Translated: CASSFLAAVSYNEQFF.